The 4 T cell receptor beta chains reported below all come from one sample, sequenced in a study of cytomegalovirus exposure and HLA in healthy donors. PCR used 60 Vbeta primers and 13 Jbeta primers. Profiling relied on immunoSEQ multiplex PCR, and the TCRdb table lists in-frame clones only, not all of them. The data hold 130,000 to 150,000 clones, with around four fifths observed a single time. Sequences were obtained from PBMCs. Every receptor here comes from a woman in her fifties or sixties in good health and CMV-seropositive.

The CDR3, as DNA: TGTGCCAGCAGCTCCGGTTCAGTGGGAGGGACCTACGAGCAGTACTTC. It codes for CASSSGSVGGTYEQYF. The chain joins TRBV11-2 to TRBJ2-5; TRBD2 agrees at 7 bases. Gene TRBJ2-7 matches the end of the DNA better, so the J call may be wrong. CDR3 length: 16 amino acids. Germline CDR1 is SGHAT and CDR2 is FQNNGV.

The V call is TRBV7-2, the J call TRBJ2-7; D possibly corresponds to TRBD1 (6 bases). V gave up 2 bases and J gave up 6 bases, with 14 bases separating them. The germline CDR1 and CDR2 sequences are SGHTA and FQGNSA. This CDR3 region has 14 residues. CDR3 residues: CASSLTGLVGEQYF. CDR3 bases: TGTGCCAGCAGCTTAACAGGGCTAGTGGGCGAGCAGTACTTC.

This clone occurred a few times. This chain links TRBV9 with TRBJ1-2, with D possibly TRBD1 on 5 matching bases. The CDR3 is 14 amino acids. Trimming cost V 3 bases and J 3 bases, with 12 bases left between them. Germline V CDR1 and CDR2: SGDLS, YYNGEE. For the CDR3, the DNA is TGTGCCAGCAGCGGGGGGGGACCCGACTATGGCTACACCTTC. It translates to CASSGGGPDYGYTF.

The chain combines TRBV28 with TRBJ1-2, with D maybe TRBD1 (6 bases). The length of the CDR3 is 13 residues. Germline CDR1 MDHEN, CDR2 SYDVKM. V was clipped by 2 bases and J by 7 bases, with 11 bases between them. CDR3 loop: CASSLRTVSGYTF. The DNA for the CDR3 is TGTGCCAGCAGTTTAAGGACAGTGAGTGGCTACACCTTC.